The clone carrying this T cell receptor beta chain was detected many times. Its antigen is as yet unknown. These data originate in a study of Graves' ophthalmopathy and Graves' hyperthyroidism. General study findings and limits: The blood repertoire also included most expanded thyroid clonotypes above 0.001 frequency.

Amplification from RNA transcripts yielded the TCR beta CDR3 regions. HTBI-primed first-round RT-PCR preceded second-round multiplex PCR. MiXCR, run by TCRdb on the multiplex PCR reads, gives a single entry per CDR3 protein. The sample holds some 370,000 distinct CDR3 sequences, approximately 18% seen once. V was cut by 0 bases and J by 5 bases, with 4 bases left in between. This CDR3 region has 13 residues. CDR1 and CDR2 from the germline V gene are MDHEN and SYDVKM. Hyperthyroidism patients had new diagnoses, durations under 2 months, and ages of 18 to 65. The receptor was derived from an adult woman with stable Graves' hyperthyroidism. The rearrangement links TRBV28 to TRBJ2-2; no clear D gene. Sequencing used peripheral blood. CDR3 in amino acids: CASSLWLTGELFF. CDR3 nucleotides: TGTGCCAGCAGTTTATGGCTTACCGGGGAGCTGTTTTTT.